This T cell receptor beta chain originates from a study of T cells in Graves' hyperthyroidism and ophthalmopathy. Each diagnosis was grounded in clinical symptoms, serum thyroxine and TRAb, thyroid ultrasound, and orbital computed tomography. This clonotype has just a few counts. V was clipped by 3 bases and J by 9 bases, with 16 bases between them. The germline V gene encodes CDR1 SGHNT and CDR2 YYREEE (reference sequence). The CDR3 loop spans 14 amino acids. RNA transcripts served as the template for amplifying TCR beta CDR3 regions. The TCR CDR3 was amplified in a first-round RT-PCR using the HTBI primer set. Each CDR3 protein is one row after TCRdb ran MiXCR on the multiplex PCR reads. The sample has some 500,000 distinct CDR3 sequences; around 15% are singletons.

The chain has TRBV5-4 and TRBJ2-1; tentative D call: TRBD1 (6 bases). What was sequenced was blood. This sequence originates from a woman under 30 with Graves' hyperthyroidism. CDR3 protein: CASSSHRVKGEQFF. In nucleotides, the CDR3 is TGTGCCAGCAGCTCCCACAGGGTGAAGGGTGAGCAGTTCTTC. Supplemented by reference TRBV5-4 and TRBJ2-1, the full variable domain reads ETGVTQSPTHLIKTRGQQVTLRCSSQSGHNTVSWYQQALGQGPQFIFQYYREEENGRGNFPPRFSGLQFPNYSSELNVNALELDDSALYLCASSSHRVKGEQFFGPGTRLTVL.